This T cell receptor beta chain was sequenced for a study of OX40 agonist ivuxolimab in advanced cancers. Study findings and constraints: Averaging showed that CD8+ T cells had more expanded clones than CD4+ did.

To note about this clone: As yet, its antigen is unknown.

The CDR3 covers 15 residues. Germline V gene lookup returns CDR1 SNHLY and CDR2 FYNNEI. Trimming removed 4 bases from V and 7 bases from J; junction bases left unmatched: 7. Generated by immunoSEQ multiplex PCR, the TCRdb table keeps only in-frame clones and is missing some. This table holds approximately 64,000 clones, 83% found once. The input for sequencing was CD4+ or CD8+ T cells sorted from blood, taken in a trial of the OX40 agonist ivuxolimab. The J gene is TRBJ2-2, the V gene TRBV2, with TRBD1 identical over 9 bases. The sequence came from an adult with an advanced solid tumor such as melanoma, head and neck, liver or kidney cancer. This chain's CDR3 is CASSVVQGAGGELFF. The CDR3 DNA sequence: TGTGCCAGCAGTGTTGTACAGGGGGCGGGCGGGGAGCTGTTTTTT.